This T cell receptor beta chain was documented in a study of cytomegalovirus exposure and HLA in healthy donors (dated 2017 in TCRdb). For the wider study: An earlier analysis of roughly 630 of the donors reported 250 to 300 Gb of sequence data and some 120 million unique TCR beta sequences from 190 million or so T cells. A later analysis re-analyzed previously published TCR beta repertoires from roughly 600 donors and added high-resolution HLA genotyping to study TCR occurrence patterns. The study aimed to test whether signatures of past pathogen exposure could be identified by cataloging public T cell receptors. An earlier analysis of some 600 of the donors applied high-throughput TCR beta sequencing to assess whether each TCR beta V gene segment acted as functional or pseudogenic. To predict cytomegalovirus infection status, the study brought together high-throughput TCR immunosequencing, statistical association of individual TCRs with disease status, and machine learning. Among around 400 genotyped donors of the cohort, an average of approximately 230,000 unique TCR beta nucleotide sequences were sequenced per donor, roughly 18% of them non-productive. About five DR-DQ haplotypes were treated as single units for association and clustering because of strong linkage in the cohort. Rather than using new phenotypic data, the later analysis identified candidate immune exposures from TCR beta sequences and from how often those sequences occurred across donors. Class I and class II HLA loci were covered by the typing at four-digit resolution. Roughly 310 gigabases of sequencing data and approximately 85 million unique TCR sequences were included in an early release covering several hundred HLA-typed donors. The T cell repertoires of roughly 660 subjects were profiled by immunosequencing and related to cytomegalovirus serostatus. Along with the roughly 670-subject first cohort, a separate validation cohort of 120 different subjects was used. Donor age, sex, ethnicity and CMV serostatus were collected together with the repertoire data. Of the roughly 400 genotyped donors, approximately 83% fell in the genetic ancestry cluster associated with self-reported Caucasian donors. A later genetic analysis took genome-wide SNP genotypes for about 60% of the roughly 670 donors and used that subset as a discovery cohort. The number of donors typed differed by locus, with 629-630 for A, B, C, DRB1 and DQB1, more than 500 for DQA1, about 610 for DPA1, and some 440 for DPB1. All discovery cohort repertoires had been generated using a single sequencing platform.

The paper as a whole reports these results and caveats: The study gave a list of under 200 TCR beta chains associated with cytomegalovirus. Most TCR sequences were observed very rarely across donors, whereas some public TCRs were present in many individuals. Correlated functional status among segregating V segments might reflect linkage disequilibrium, but an unknown experimental factor could not be ruled out. Assigning TCR associations to individual alleles was difficult when HLA alleles, especially DR and DQ, strongly co-occurred. A further reported finding was that TCR beta sequences accurately predicted the HLA-A and HLA-B alleles for most subjects in the first cohort. In an earlier analysis of about 600 of the donors, most TCR beta V segments appeared in productive rearrangements about 87% or about 30% of the time, broadly matching IMGT annotations. Sequencing depth was assumed to be roughly uniform across donors in the presence/absence analyses, though that assumption may not hold. An association between a missense DCLRE1C variant and V-gene and J-gene trimming of TCR beta chains was found in a later genetic analysis and replicated in an independent cohort. The sequencing pipeline was judged likely to have produced a cluster of highly shared sequence variants as a technical artifact. For the cohort, immune exposure information was limited to CMV serostatus. In a later analysis, several top co-occurrence clusters were reported to appear linked to parvovirus B19, influenza, CMV and Epstein-Barr virus. According to a later analysis, most CMV-associated TCR beta chains appeared to be HLA-restricted, and the HLA associations seemed to be driven largely by CMV exposure. The 87-base-pair reads could not distinguish some IMGT-functional V segments, including TRBV6-2 and TRBV6-3, so those segments were excluded. A few of the identified cytomegalovirus-associated TCR beta chains were confirmed in vitro to be specific for cytomegalovirus antigens. Only TCR beta chains were sequenced in this cohort, and the absence of alpha or paired-chain data limited detectable features. Because some donors lacked HLA typing at each locus, the association tests relied only on the typed subset. In a later analysis, the rate of TCR association differed among HLA loci, with DRB1 alleles having the most associated TCRs and HLA-C alleles having the fewest. In a later genetic analysis, fewer N-insertions in productive TCRs were reported among donors in an Asian-associated ancestry cluster than the 666-donor mean. Because counts were too low, some 17 rarely observed V segments, including chromosome 9 orphons, were left out of the earlier analysis of 500 to 650 of the donors. The classifier was reported to diagnose cytomegalovirus status with high specificity and sensitivity in both the original and validation cohorts. A later analysis associated about 16,000 TCR beta sequences with specific HLA alleles at a false discovery rate of 0.05. In a later analysis, HLA-associated TCR beta chains were found to be more clonally expanded and to have lower generation probabilities than equally common non-associated chains. It was suggested by the authors that the approach could potentially be generalized to other disease states and immunological phenotypes.

Library construction relied on the immunoSEQ multiplex PCR assay. The multiplex PCR relied on a mix of 60 forward primers for TCR Vbeta segments and 13 reverse primers for TCR Jbeta segments. Amplification of the CDR3 region of rearranged TCR beta genes was performed with a multiplex PCR assay on genomic DNA. On the Illumina HiSeq System, the amplified TCR beta libraries were sequenced as 87-base-pair reads. From the authors' description of their analysis: In a later analysis, tens of millions of unique TCR beta chains were counted across the 650 to 750 repertoires, and roughly 11 million of these chains were shared by at least two donors. Raw reads were error-corrected and collapsed into unique sequences with a nearest-neighbor algorithm that merged closely related sequences to remove PCR and sequencing errors. To assign V, D and J gene segments, CDR3 sequences were aligned to IMGT reference sequences. For a sequence to be retained, a match of at least six nucleotides was required to both a V gene segment and a J gene segment. Rearrangements were classified as productive when the CDR3 lacked stop codons and remained in frame with V and J, and all other rearrangements were classified as non-productive. Following IMGT convention, CDR3 was defined as the stretch from the second conserved V-encoded cysteine up to the conserved J-encoded phenylalanine. The earlier analysis of some 540 of the donors excluded any sequence lacking an unambiguous match to a single V gene segment. In an earlier analysis of 450 to 700 of the donors, V segments were called functional above 56.7% productive rearrangements and were called segregating when the between-donor standard deviation exceeded 5%. A statistical classification framework was built to diagnose cytomegalovirus status from the catalog of TCR beta chain sequences. In a later analysis, V and J genes were assigned by comparing TCR nucleotide sequences against IMGT/GENE-DB human TR gene sequences. Using the TCRdist pipeline, a later analysis assigned CDR3 sequences along with most-parsimonious VDJ recombination scenarios. In a later analysis, every TCR beta chain was defined by the combination of its CDR3 amino acid sequence and its V-gene family, and reads without a unique V-gene family were dropped. In a later analysis, several hundred highly shared, low-generation-probability nucleotide sequences were removed to address suspected cross-contamination and a sequencing artifact. In a later analysis, a clonal expansion index was calculated for each public chain from normalized within-repertoire ranks of inferred template counts. In a later analysis, generation probabilities were computed using a VDJ recombination model fitted to out-of-frame rearrangements, and the results were checked against IGoR. In a later analysis, TCR-TCR, TCR-HLA and TCR-CMV co-occurrence was scored with hypergeometric tests, and a repertoire-size bias correction was applied to TCR pairs. In a later analysis, false discovery rates were estimated by permuting HLA or CMV assignments 20 times. In a later analysis, co-occurring TCRs were grouped using DBSCAN, and TCRdist sequence similarity was added for clustering within HLA-allele-positive subsets. Repertoires with fewer than 30,000 or more than 120,000 public chains, plus five repertoires with anomalous nucleotide sharing, were excluded from co-occurrence clustering. TCRdb took this table from immuneACCESS and kept in-frame rearrangements with V and J called. Such tables lack part of the clones; where checked against another copy, unresolved V genes explain under half of the gap, and the rest is unexplained. That table is the source of V, J and clone size, and D and trimming were worked out from the DNA. The sample data list approximately 150,000 clones, and around three quarters of these were observed just once. The biggest ten clones account for about 1.6% of the sample.

Regarding this clone: The antigen it recognizes is unknown. The record has no base qualities; no much larger clone is one base away.

From a lookup of the germline V gene, CDR1 and CDR2 are SGHRS and YFSETQ. The germline ends are 11 bases apart after V is trimmed by 3 bases and J by 7 bases. The cysteine opens and the phenylalanine closes a CDR3 of 12 amino acids. The CDR3 DNA has 36 bases and is translated from base 1. In total, roughly 710 healthy bone marrow donors made up the cohort. At the time of sampling, all cohort members were nominally healthy, though unrecorded immune exposures were likely present. The donor tested CMV seronegative and was one of the 352 seronegative cohort members. A peripheral blood sample was collected from each donor, and TCR beta sequencing was performed on peripheral blood mononuclear cells. The Qiagen DNeasy Blood Extraction Kit was used to extract genomic DNA from the blood cell samples.

Rearrangement joined TRBV5-1 to TRBJ2-7, with TRBD1 as a weak D call on 6 bases. The sequence was obtained from a man aged 40-55 years in good health and CMV-seronegative. The sequencing sample was made of PBMCs. The DNA is as follows: TGCGCCAGCAGCTCTGGAGGACAGGAGCAGTACTTC. This gives the protein CASSSGGQEQYF. The full variable domain, completed from the reference TRBV5-1 and TRBJ2-7 proteins outside the CDR3, reads KAGVTQTPRYLIKTRGQQVTLSCSPISGHRSVSWYQQTPGQGLQFLFEYFSETQRNKGNFPGRFSGRQFSNSRSEMNVSTLELGDSALYLCASSSGGQEQYFGPGTRLTVT.